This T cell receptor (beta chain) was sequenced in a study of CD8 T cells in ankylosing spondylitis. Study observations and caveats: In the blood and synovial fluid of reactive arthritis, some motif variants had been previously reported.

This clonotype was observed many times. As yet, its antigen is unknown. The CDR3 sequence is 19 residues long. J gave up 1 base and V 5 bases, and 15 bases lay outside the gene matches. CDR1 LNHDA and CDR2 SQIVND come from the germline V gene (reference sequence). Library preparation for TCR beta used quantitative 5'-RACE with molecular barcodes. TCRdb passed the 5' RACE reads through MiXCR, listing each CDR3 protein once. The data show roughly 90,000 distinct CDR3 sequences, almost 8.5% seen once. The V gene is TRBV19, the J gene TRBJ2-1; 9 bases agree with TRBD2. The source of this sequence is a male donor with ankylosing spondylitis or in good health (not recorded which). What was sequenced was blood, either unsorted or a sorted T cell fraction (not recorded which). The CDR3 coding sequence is TGTGCCAGTAGTGCCTCCGGGACTAGCTGGGAGAATTCCTACAATGAGCAGTTCTTC. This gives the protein CASSASGTSWENSYNEQFF.